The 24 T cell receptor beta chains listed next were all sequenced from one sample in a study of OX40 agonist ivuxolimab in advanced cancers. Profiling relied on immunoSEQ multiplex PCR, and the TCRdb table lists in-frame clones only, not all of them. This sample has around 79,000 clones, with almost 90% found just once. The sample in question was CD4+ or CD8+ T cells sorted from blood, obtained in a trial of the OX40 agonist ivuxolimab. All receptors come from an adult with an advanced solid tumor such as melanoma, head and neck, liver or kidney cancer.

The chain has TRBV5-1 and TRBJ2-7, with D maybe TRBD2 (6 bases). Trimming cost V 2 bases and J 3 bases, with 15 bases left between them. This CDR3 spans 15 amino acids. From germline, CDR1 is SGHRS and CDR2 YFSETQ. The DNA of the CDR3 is TGCGCCAGCAGCTTTACCGGGACTGGGGTCTACGAGCAGTACTTC. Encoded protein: CASSFTGTGVYEQYF. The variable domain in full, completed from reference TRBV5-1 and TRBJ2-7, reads KAGVTQTPRYLIKTRGQQVTLSCSPISGHRSVSWYQQTPGQGLQFLFEYFSETQRNKGNFPGRFSGRQFSNSRSEMNVSTLELGDSALYLCASSFTGTGVYEQYFGPGTRLTVT.

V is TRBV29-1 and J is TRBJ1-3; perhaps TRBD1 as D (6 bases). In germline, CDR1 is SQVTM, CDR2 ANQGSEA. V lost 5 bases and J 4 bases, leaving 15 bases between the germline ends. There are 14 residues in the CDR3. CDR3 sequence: CSVRVPGTGNTIYF. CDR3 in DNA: TGCAGCGTTAGGGTCCCGGGGACAGGAAACACCATATATTTT.

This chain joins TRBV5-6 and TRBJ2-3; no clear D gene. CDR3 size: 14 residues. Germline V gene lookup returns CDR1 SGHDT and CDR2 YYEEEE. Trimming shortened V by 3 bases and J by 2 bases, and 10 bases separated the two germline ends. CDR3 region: CASSSLDSTDTQYF. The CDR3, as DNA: TGTGCCAGCAGCTCCCTAGATTCCACAGATACGCAGTATTTT.

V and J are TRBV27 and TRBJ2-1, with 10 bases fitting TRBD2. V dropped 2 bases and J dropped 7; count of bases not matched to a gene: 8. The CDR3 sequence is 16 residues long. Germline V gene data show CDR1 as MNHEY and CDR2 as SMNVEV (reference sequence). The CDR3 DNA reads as TGTGCCAGCAGTTTAATATCTAGCGGGGGAATAAATGAGCAGTTCTTC. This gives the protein CASSLISSGGINEQFF.

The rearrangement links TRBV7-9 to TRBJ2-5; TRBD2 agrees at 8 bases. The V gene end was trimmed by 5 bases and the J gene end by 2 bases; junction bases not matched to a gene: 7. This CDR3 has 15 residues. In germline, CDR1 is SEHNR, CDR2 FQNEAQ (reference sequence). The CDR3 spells CASSAPGGTQETQYF. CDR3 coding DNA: TGTGCCAGCAGCGCGCCGGGGGGGACTCAAGAGACCCAGTACTTC.

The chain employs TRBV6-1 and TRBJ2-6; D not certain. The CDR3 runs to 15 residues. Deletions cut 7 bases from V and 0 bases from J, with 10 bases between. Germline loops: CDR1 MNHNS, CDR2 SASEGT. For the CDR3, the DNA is TGTGCCAGCAAGGGCATGAGCTCTGGGGCCAACGTCCTGACTTTC. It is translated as CASKGMSSGANVLTF.

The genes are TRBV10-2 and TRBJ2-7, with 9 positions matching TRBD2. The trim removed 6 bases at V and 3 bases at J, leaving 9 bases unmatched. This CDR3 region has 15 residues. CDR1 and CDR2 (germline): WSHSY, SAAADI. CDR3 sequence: CASRPTGGRDYEQYF. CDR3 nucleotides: TGCGCCAGCAGGCCCACTGGCGGGAGGGACTACGAGCAGTACTTC.

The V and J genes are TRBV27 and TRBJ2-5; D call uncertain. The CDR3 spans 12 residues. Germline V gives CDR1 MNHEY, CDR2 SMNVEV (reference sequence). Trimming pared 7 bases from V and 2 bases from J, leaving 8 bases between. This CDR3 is CASMGRQETQYF. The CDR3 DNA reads TGTGCCAGCATGGGCAGACAAGAGACCCAGTACTTC.

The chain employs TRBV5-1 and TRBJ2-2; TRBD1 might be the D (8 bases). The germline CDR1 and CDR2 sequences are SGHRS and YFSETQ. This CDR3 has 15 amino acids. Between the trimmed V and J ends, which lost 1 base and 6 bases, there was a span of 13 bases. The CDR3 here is CASSLTGGQAGELFF. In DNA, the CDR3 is TGCGCCAGCAGCTTGACGGGGGGACAGGCCGGGGAGCTGTTTTTT.

The CDR3 DNA reads as TGTGCCAGCAGCTCTGGGACAGTCTCCTACGAGCAGTACTTC. It translates to CASSSGTVSYEQYF. This chain joins TRBV7-3 and TRBJ2-7; 7 bases fit TRBD1. J gave up 0 bases and V 4 bases, and 3 bases lay outside the gene matches. This CDR3 has 14 residues. The germline V gene has CDR1 SGHTA and CDR2 FQGTGA. The full variable domain, its missing parts supplied by reference TRBV7-3 and TRBJ2-7, is GAGVSQTPSNKVTEKGKYVELRCDPISGHTALYWYRQSLGQGPEFLIYFQGTGAADDSGLPNDRFFAVRPEGSVSTLKIQRTERGDSAVYLCASSSGTVSYEQYFGPGTRLTVT.

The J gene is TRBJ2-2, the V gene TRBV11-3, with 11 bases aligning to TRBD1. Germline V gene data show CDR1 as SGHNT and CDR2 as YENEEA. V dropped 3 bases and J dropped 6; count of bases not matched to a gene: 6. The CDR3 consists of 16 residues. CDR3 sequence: CASSLGTGGMAGELFF. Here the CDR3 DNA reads TGTGCCAGCAGCTTGGGGACAGGGGGTATGGCCGGGGAGCTGTTTTTT.

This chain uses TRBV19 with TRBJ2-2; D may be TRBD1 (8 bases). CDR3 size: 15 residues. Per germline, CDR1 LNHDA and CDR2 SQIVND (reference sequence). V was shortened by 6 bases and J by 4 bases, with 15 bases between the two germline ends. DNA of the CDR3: TGTGCCAGTAGGAGCGGGACAGGCCTCACCGGGGAGCTGTTTTTT. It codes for CASRSGTGLTGELFF.

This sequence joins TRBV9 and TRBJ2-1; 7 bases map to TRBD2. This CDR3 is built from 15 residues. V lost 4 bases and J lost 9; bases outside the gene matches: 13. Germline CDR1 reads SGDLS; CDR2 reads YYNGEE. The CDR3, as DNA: TGTGCCAGCAGCCGTGCCGTGGCTAGCGGATCTGAGCAGTTCTTC. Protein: CASSRAVASGSEQFF.

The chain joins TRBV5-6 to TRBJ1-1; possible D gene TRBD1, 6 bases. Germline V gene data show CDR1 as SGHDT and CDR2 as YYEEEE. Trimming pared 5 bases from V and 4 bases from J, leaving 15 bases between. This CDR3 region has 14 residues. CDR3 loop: CASSSLGGLTEAFF. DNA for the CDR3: TGTGCCAGCAGTTCCCTCGGGGGGCTCACTGAAGCTTTCTTT.

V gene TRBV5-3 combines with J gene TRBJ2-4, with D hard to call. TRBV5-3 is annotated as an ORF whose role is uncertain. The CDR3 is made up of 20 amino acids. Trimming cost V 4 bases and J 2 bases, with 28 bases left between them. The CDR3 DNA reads TGTGCCAGAAGCCCTCGACCGGTTCACTATCCTCGACTGACCAAAAACATTCAGTACTTC. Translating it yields CARSPRPVHYPRLTKNIQYF.

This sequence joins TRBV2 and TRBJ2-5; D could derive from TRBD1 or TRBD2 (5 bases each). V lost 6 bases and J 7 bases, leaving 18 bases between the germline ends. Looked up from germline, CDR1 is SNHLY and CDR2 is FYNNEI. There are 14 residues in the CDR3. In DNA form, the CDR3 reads TGTGCCAGCAGGAGGGACGCCGGACCTTGGACCCAGTACTTC. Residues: CASRRDAGPWTQYF.

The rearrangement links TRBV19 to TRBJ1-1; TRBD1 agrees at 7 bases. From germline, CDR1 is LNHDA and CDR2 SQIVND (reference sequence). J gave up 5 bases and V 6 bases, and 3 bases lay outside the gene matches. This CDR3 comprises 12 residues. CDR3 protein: CASSQQGTEAFF. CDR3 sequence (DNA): TGTGCCAGTAGCCAACAGGGGACTGAAGCTTTCTTT.

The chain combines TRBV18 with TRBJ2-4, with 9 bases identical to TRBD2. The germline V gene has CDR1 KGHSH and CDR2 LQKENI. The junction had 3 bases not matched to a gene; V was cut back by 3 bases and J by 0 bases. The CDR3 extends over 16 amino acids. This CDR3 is CASSPWTSEAKNIQYF. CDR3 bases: TGTGCCAGCTCACCTTGGACTAGCGAAGCCAAAAACATTCAGTACTTC.

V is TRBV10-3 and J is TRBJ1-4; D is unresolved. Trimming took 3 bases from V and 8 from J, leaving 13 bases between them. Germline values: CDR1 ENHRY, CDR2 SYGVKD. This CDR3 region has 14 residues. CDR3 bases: TGTGCCATCAGTGATGGGGTCAGTGCGGAAAAACTGTTTTTT. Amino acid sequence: CAISDGVSAEKLFF.

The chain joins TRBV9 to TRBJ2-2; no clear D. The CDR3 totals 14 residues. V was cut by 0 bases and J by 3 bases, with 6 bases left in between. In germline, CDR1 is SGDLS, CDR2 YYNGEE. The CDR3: CASSVDAYTGELFF. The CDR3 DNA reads TGTGCCAGCAGCGTAGATGCTTACACCGGGGAGCTGTTTTTT.

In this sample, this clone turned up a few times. The CDR3 DNA follows: TGTGCCAGCAGTGAACAGGGAGAGACCCAGTACTTC. Protein product: CASSEQGETQYF. This chain joins TRBV25-1 and TRBJ2-5, with D perhaps TRBD1 (5 bases). Germline V lookup: CDR1 MGHDK, CDR2 SYGVNS. V was pared by 2 bases and J by 4 bases, with 5 bases between. The CDR3 has 12 amino acids.

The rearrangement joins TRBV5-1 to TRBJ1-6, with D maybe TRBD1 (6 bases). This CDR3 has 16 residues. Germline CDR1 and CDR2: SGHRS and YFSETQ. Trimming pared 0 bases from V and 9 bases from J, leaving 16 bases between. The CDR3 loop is CASSLAPGALGSPLHF. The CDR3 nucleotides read TGCGCCAGCAGCTTGGCCCCGGGGGCATTAGGTTCACCCCTCCACTTT.

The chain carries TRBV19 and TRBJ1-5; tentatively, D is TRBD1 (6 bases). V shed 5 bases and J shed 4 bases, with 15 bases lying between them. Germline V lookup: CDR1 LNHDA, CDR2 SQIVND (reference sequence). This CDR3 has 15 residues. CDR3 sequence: CASSLSGARNQPQHF. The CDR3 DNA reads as TGTGCCAGTAGTCTGTCAGGGGCAAGAAATCAGCCCCAGCATTTT.

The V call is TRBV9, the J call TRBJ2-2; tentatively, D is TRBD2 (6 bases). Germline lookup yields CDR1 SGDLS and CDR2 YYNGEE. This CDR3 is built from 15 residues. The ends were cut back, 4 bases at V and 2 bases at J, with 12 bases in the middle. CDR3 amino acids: CASSWDWDNTGELFF. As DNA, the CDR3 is TGTGCCAGCAGCTGGGACTGGGACAACACCGGGGAGCTGTTTTTT. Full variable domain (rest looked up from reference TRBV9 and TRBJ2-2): DSGVTQTPKHLITATGQRVTLRCSPRSGDLSVYWYQQSLDQGLQFLIQYYNGEERAKGNILERFSAQQFPDLHSELNLSSLELGDSALYFCASSWDWDNTGELFFGEGSRLTVL.